The 13 T cell receptor beta chains presented below share a single source sample, sequenced in a study of technical replicates of blood from a few donors. Sequenced by immunoSEQ multiplex PCR; TCRdb stores in-frame clones only, minus some. The sample comprises around 57,000 clones, around 95% of which are singletons, and approximately 0.22% rests with the top ten. The sample comprised T cells isolated from PBMCs. These receptors came from a human donor in good health.

This chain uses TRBV13 with TRBJ1-1; 7 bases match TRBD1. The CDR3 length is 13 residues. Germline CDR1 and CDR2: PRHDT and FYEKMQ (reference sequence). The J segment lost 3 bases and the V segment lost 2 bases, leaving 0 bases of the junction unmatched. The CDR3 DNA sequence: TGTGCCAGCAGCTTACAGGGGGACACTGAAGCTTTCTTT. Translation: CASSLQGDTEAFF.

The J gene is TRBJ1-1, the V gene TRBV13; no firm D call. CDR3 length: 11 residues. CDR1 and CDR2 from the germline V gene are PRHDT and FYEKMQ (reference sequence). V shed 0 bases and J shed 11 bases, with 7 bases lying between them. The chain's CDR3 is CASSLGPSAFF. The CDR3 DNA follows: TGTGCCAGCAGCTTAGGCCCTTCGGCTTTCTTT.

The J gene is TRBJ1-2, the V gene TRBV18, with TRBD1 matching over 12 bases. Germline CDR1 KGHSH, CDR2 LQKENI. This CDR3 has 16 residues. Trimming at V came to 6 bases and at J to 3 bases, leaving 8 bases not matched to a gene. CDR3 in amino acids: CASSRDRGRWDYGYTF. Written as DNA, the CDR3 is TGTGCCAGCTCCCGGGACAGGGGGCGCTGGGACTATGGCTACACCTTC.

The CDR3 reads CASSRTGGNQPQHF. CDR3 nucleotide sequence: TGTGCCAGCAGCCGTACCGGGGGAAATCAGCCCCAGCATTTT. V gene TRBV7-8 combines with J gene TRBJ1-5; the D gene is possibly TRBD1 (5 bases). Germline V gene lookup returns CDR1 SGHVS and CDR2 FQNEAQ. This CDR3 contains 14 residues. V was trimmed by 5 bases and J by 4 bases, leaving 12 bases between them.

Here the CDR3 reads CATSRTAGEQYF. DNA of the CDR3: TGTGCCACCAGCAGGACAGCGGGGGAGCAGTACTTC. The chain joins TRBV15 to TRBJ2-7, with 7 bases that match TRBD2. Trimming cost V 3 bases and J 7 bases; bases outside gene matches: 3. Germline assignment: CDR1 LNHNV and CDR2 YYDKDF (reference sequence). The CDR3 is made up of 12 amino acids.

The chain recombines TRBV11-2 with TRBJ2-1; 7 bases fit TRBD1. V shed 4 bases, J shed 6 bases, and the junction held 18 bases outside the gene matches. The CDR3 consists of 18 residues. The V gene's germline CDR1 is SGHAT and CDR2 FQNNGV. CDR3 amino acids: CASSSSLIQGQYSNEQFF. The DNA for the CDR3 is TGTGCCAGCAGCTCCTCGTTGATACAGGGGCAATATAGCAATGAGCAGTTCTTC.

This clone was seen just once. The chain combines TRBV28 with TRBJ1-5; no reliable D call. Deletions cut 2 bases from V and 7 bases from J, with 12 bases between. Per the germline V gene, CDR1 is MDHEN and CDR2 is SYDVKM. The CDR3 length is 14 residues. For the CDR3, the DNA is TGTGCCAGCAGTTTAGTTGACATCGAACAGCCCCAGCATTTT. It encodes CASSLVDIEQPQHF.

This sequence joins TRBV5-1 and TRBJ2-7; 9 bases agree with TRBD1. The CDR3 is 12 amino acids. Germline loops: CDR1 SGHRS, CDR2 YFSETQ. V shed 7 bases and J 2 bases; nucleotides not matched to a gene: 1. The CDR3 coding sequence is TGCGCCAGCCGGACAGGGGCCTACGAGCAGTACTTC. Translating it yields CASRTGAYEQYF. Based on the CDR3 plus reference TRBV5-1 and TRBJ2-7, the full variable domain is KAGVTQTPRYLIKTRGQQVTLSCSPISGHRSVSWYQQTPGQGLQFLFEYFSETQRNKGNFPGRFSGRQFSNSRSEMNVSTLELGDSALYLCASRTGAYEQYFGPGTRLTVT.

J is TRBJ1-2 and V is TRBV6-5; tentatively, D is TRBD1 (6 bases). The V end lost 4 bases, the J end lost 0 bases, and 15 bases lay between the germline ends. Germline V gene data show CDR1 as MNHEY and CDR2 as SVGAGI. There are 16 residues in the CDR3. This chain's CDR3 is CASSSTETGSNYGYTF. Written as DNA, the CDR3 is TGTGCCAGCAGTTCCACTGAGACAGGATCTAACTATGGCTACACCTTC.

The V and J genes are TRBV7-6 and TRBJ1-3; D perhaps matches TRBD1 (6 bases). The CDR3 consists of 15 residues. V shed 6 bases and J shed 0 bases, with 12 bases lying between them. Per germline, CDR1 SGHVS and CDR2 FNYEAQ. The CDR3 bases are TGTGCCAGCAGACTAGGGGGTCCCTCTGGAAACACCATATATTTT. Translating it yields CASRLGGPSGNTIYF.

The rearrangement joins TRBV7-6 to TRBJ2-2; D remains unclear. The germline gives CDR1 SGHVS, CDR2 FNYEAQ. V lost 2 bases to trimming and J lost 0 bases, with 4 bases between them. The CDR3 is 14 residues long. The CDR3 is CASSLTTNTGELFF. CDR3 DNA sequence: TGTGCCAGCAGCTTAACTACGAACACCGGGGAGCTGTTTTTT.

The gene calls are TRBV18 and TRBJ2-7, with 11 nucleotides matching TRBD2. Losses at the gene ends were 2 bases for V and 3 bases for J; bases not matched to a gene: 9. The germline V gene encodes CDR1 KGHSH and CDR2 LQKENI. This CDR3 spans 17 amino acids. Here the CDR3 DNA reads TGTGCCAGCTCACCAGTCTCTAGCGGGGGGACCCGCTACGAGCAGTACTTC. Its protein is CASSPVSSGGTRYEQYF.

V usage is TRBV6-5 and J usage is TRBJ2-7; the match to TRBD2 covers 10 bases. With 0 bases clipped from V and 4 bases from J, the junction kept 6 bases outside the gene matches. Germline assignment: CDR1 MNHEY and CDR2 SVGAGI. This CDR3 is built from 16 residues. CDR3 sequence (DNA): TGTGCCAGCAGTTACTCGGGGGGGACTAGCGCATACGAGCAGTACTTC. This encodes CASSYSGGTSAYEQYF.